Listed below are T cell receptor beta chains from one sample, sequenced in a study of cytotoxic CD8 clonotypes in ibrutinib-treated CLL. TCRdb keeps only in-frame clones here, not all; method: immunoSEQ multiplex PCR. Of some 150,000 clones in the sample, about 72% were seen once. Sample: PBMCs, taken after 12 months of ibrutinib treatment. These receptors originate from a human donor with chronic lymphocytic leukemia. Each CDR3 is given with its conserved first and last residue. Fields, in order: J gene, D gene, V gene, clone size, CDR3 protein, CDR3 DNA. A D gene is named only where the DNA matches it firmly. Rows may omit the clone size; those that give it use once, few, many or a size class.

J gene: TRBJ1-1
D gene: .
V gene: TRBV4-2
clone size: .
CDR3 protein: CASSQADRTMNTEAFF
CDR3 DNA: TGTGCCAGCAGCCAAGCGGACAGAACCATGAACACTGAAGCTTTCTTT

J gene: TRBJ2-1
D gene: TRBD2
V gene: TRBV10-3
clone size: .
CDR3 protein: CAISDPTSGGPGEQFF
CDR3 DNA: TGTGCCATCAGTGATCCGACTAGCGGGGGGCCGGGTGAGCAGTTCTTC

J gene: TRBJ2-1
D gene: .
V gene: TRBV7-9
clone size: .
CDR3 protein: CALDEQFF
CDR3 DNA: TGTGCCCTGGATGAGCAGTTCTTC

J gene: TRBJ2-5
D gene: TRBD1
V gene: TRBV6-1
clone size: once
CDR3 protein: CASSRLQGAETQYF
CDR3 DNA: TGTGCCAGCAGTCGTTTACAGGGGGCAGAGACCCAGTACTTC

J gene: TRBJ2-1
D gene: .
V gene: TRBV28
clone size: once
CDR3 protein: CASTQGPSSYNEQFF
CDR3 DNA: TGTGCCAGCACCCAGGGACCTAGCTCCTACAATGAGCAGTTCTTC

J gene: TRBJ1-1
D gene: .
V gene: TRBV6-1
clone size: .
CDR3 protein: CASPRQEGIGTEAFF
CDR3 DNA: TGTGCCAGCCCCCGGCAGGAGGGTATTGGCACTGAAGCTTTCTTT

J gene: TRBJ2-7
D gene: .
V gene: TRBV7-8
clone size: few
CDR3 protein: CASSLAPHRSFLYEQYF
CDR3 DNA: TGTGCCAGCAGCTTAGCACCCCACAGGTCCTTTCTCTACGAGCAGTACTTC

J gene: TRBJ2-7
D gene: TRBD1
V gene: TRBV2
clone size: .
CDR3 protein: CASRRGTAYEQYF
CDR3 DNA: TGTGCCAGCAGGAGGGGGACAGCCTACGAGCAGTACTTC

J gene: TRBJ2-2
D gene: .
V gene: TRBV6-1
clone size: .
CDR3 protein: CASSLLESTGELFF
CDR3 DNA: TGTGCCAGCAGTTTACTAGAATCCACCGGGGAGCTGTTTTTT

J gene: TRBJ2-3
D gene: .
V gene: TRBV7-9
clone size: .
CDR3 protein: CASSSITDTQYF
CDR3 DNA: TGTGCCAGCAGCTCCATCACAGATACGCAGTATTTT

J gene: TRBJ2-7
D gene: TRBD2
V gene: TRBV7-6
clone size: .
CDR3 protein: CASSFLAGGPDEQYF
CDR3 DNA: TGTGCCAGCAGCTTCCTAGCGGGGGGGCCCGACGAGCAGTACTTC

J gene: TRBJ1-1
D gene: .
V gene: TRBV29-1
clone size: .
CDR3 protein: CSARAGGNTEAFF
CDR3 DNA: TGCAGCGCCCGCGCGGGTGGGAACACTGAAGCTTTCTTT

J gene: TRBJ2-7
D gene: .
V gene: TRBV5-4
clone size: .
CDR3 protein: CASSSAYEQYF
CDR3 DNA: TGTGCCAGCAGCTCCGCCTACGAGCAGTACTTC

J gene: TRBJ2-7
D gene: TRBD2
V gene: TRBV28
clone size: .
CDR3 protein: CATLGPSGTGRYEQYF
CDR3 DNA: TGTGCCACTTTGGGGCCTAGCGGGACCGGCCGATACGAGCAGTACTTC

J gene: TRBJ2-7
D gene: .
V gene: TRBV7-2
clone size: .
CDR3 protein: CASSLSVTLEQYF
CDR3 DNA: TGTGCCAGCAGCCTTAGCGTGACTCTAGAGCAGTACTTC

J gene: TRBJ2-7
D gene: .
V gene: TRBV9
clone size: .
CDR3 protein: CASSEGGGPPYEQYF
CDR3 DNA: TGTGCCAGCAGCGAGGGGGGAGGGCCCCCTTACGAGCAGTACTTC

J gene: TRBJ1-2
D gene: .
V gene: TRBV5-1
clone size: .
CDR3 protein: CASSGGASRNYGYTF
CDR3 DNA: TGCGCCAGCAGCGGTGGGGCCTCTCGTAACTATGGCTACACCTTC

J gene: TRBJ2-3
D gene: TRBD2
V gene: TRBV7-9
clone size: .
CDR3 protein: CASSLERGWADTQYF
CDR3 DNA: TGTGCCAGCAGCTTGGAGCGGGGGTGGGCAGATACGCAGTATTTT

J gene: TRBJ2-7
D gene: TRBD1
V gene: TRBV9
clone size: .
CDR3 protein: CASSAGTGRFEQYF
CDR3 DNA: TGTGCCAGCAGCGCCGGGACAGGGAGGTTCGAGCAGTACTTC

J gene: TRBJ2-7
D gene: .
V gene: TRBV5-1
clone size: .
CDR3 protein: CASRSLRAGTGRYEQYF
CDR3 DNA: TGCGCCAGCAGATCCTTGAGGGCGGGCACAGGTCGCTACGAGCAGTACTTC

J gene: TRBJ1-1
D gene: .
V gene: TRBV2
clone size: .
CDR3 protein: CASSEPDGMNTEAFF
CDR3 DNA: TGTGCCAGCAGTGAACCGGACGGCATGAACACTGAAGCTTTCTTT

J gene: TRBJ1-3
D gene: .
V gene: TRBV6-5
clone size: few
CDR3 protein: CASSRRRSENTIYF
CDR3 DNA: TGTGCCAGCAGTCGCCGAAGATCCGAGAACACCATATATTTT

J gene: TRBJ2-5
D gene: .
V gene: TRBV7-2
clone size: .
CDR3 protein: CASSLAERTGKHF
CDR3 DNA: TGTGCCAGCAGCTTAGCGGAAAGGACTGGTAAACACTTC

J gene: TRBJ2-7
D gene: .
V gene: TRBV20-1
clone size: few
CDR3 protein: CSARTPTEQYF
CDR3 DNA: TGCAGTGCCCGGACACCAACGGAGCAGTACTTC

J gene: TRBJ2-7
D gene: .
V gene: TRBV7-8
clone size: .
CDR3 protein: CASSTNYEQYF
CDR3 DNA: TGTGCCAGCAGCACAAACTACGAGCAGTACTTC

J gene: TRBJ2-2
D gene: TRBD2
V gene: TRBV27
clone size: once
CDR3 protein: CASSKSGRNTGELFF
CDR3 DNA: TGTGCCAGCAGTAAAAGCGGGAGGAACACCGGGGAGCTGTTTTTT

J gene: TRBJ1-1
D gene: .
V gene: TRBV7-3
clone size: .
CDR3 protein: CASSLTGSGTEAFF
CDR3 DNA: TGTGCCAGCAGCTTAACAGGGTCAGGCACTGAAGCTTTCTTT

J gene: TRBJ2-3
D gene: .
V gene: TRBV4-3
clone size: .
CDR3 protein: CASSQGQALGYTQYF
CDR3 DNA: TGCGCCAGCAGCCAAGGACAGGCCCTAGGGTATACGCAGTATTTT

J gene: TRBJ1-1
D gene: TRBD1
V gene: TRBV28
clone size: .
CDR3 protein: CASPPLLQGVNTEAFF
CDR3 DNA: TGTGCCAGCCCACCCCTCCTACAGGGGGTGAACACTGAAGCTTTCTTT

J gene: TRBJ2-7
D gene: .
V gene: TRBV5-1
clone size: .
CDR3 protein: CASSLETGNYEQYF
CDR3 DNA: TGCGCCAGCAGCTTAGAGACCGGGAACTACGAGCAGTACTTC

J gene: TRBJ2-7
D gene: .
V gene: TRBV5-5
clone size: .
CDR3 protein: CASSFARGPQTYEQYF
CDR3 DNA: TGTGCCAGCAGCTTCGCCAGGGGACCCCAAACCTACGAGCAGTACTTC

J gene: TRBJ1-5
D gene: .
V gene: TRBV6-1
clone size: few
CDR3 protein: CASEGRVSSNQPQHF
CDR3 DNA: TGTGCCAGCGAAGGACGAGTGTCGAGCAATCAGCCCCAGCATTTT

J gene: TRBJ1-4
D gene: TRBD1
V gene: TRBV5-1
clone size: .
CDR3 protein: CASSLGDRDLEKLFF
CDR3 DNA: TGCGCCAGCAGCTTGGGTGACAGGGACCTCGAAAAACTGTTTTTT

J gene: TRBJ2-3
D gene: .
V gene: TRBV30
clone size: .
CDR3 protein: CAWVAGTPRSTDTQYF
CDR3 DNA: TGTGCCTGGGTAGCCGGGACACCCCGAAGCACAGATACGCAGTATTTT

J gene: TRBJ2-1
D gene: TRBD2
V gene: TRBV7-2
clone size: .
CDR3 protein: CASRLGGGDEQFF
CDR3 DNA: TGTGCCAGCAGACTCGGCGGGGGGGATGAGCAGTTCTTC

J gene: TRBJ2-7
D gene: TRBD1
V gene: TRBV27
clone size: .
CDR3 protein: CASSYSGQGAEQYF
CDR3 DNA: TGTGCCAGCAGTTACTCCGGACAGGGGGCCGAGCAGTACTTC

J gene: TRBJ1-3
D gene: .
V gene: TRBV9
clone size: .
CDR3 protein: CASSVLWDASGNTIYF
CDR3 DNA: TGTGCCAGCAGCGTACTCTGGGACGCCTCTGGAAACACCATATATTTT

J gene: TRBJ1-5
D gene: TRBD1
V gene: TRBV6-5
clone size: .
CDR3 protein: CASSQRTGSQPQHF
CDR3 DNA: TGTGCCAGCAGTCAAAGGACAGGGAGTCAGCCCCAGCATTTT

J gene: TRBJ1-4
D gene: .
V gene: TRBV27
clone size: .
CDR3 protein: CASSGLPWGPTNEKLFF
CDR3 DNA: TGTGCCAGCAGCGGACTCCCGTGGGGGCCAACTAATGAAAAACTGTTTTTT

J gene: TRBJ1-2
D gene: TRBD1
V gene: TRBV7-7
clone size: .
CDR3 protein: CASSPFPGTDDGYTF
CDR3 DNA: TGTGCTAGCAGCCCATTCCCCGGGACAGACGATGGCTACACCTTC

J gene: TRBJ1-3
D gene: .
V gene: TRBV19
clone size: few
CDR3 protein: CASSLDYSGNTIYF
CDR3 DNA: TGTGCCAGTAGCCTCGACTACTCTGGAAACACCATATATTTT

J gene: TRBJ2-7
D gene: .
V gene: TRBV14
clone size: .
CDR3 protein: CASSQGGWGPHYEQYF
CDR3 DNA: TGTGCCAGCAGCCAGGGTGGGTGGGGGCCTCACTACGAGCAGTACTTC

J gene: TRBJ2-2
D gene: TRBD2
V gene: TRBV9
clone size: .
CDR3 protein: CASSVGGGSLLTGELFF
CDR3 DNA: TGTGCCAGCAGCGTAGGTGGCGGGAGCTTATTAACCGGGGAGCTGTTTTTT

J gene: TRBJ2-2
D gene: .
V gene: TRBV4-1
clone size: few
CDR3 protein: CASRGRDGQTLNTGELFF
CDR3 DNA: TGCGCCAGCAGAGGACGGGACGGACAGACCTTGAACACCGGGGAGCTGTTTTTT

J gene: TRBJ2-5
D gene: .
V gene: TRBV6-5
clone size: .
CDR3 protein: CASSRSPVETQYF
CDR3 DNA: TGTGCCAGCAGTCGTTCCCCGGTAGAGACCCAGTACTTC

J gene: TRBJ1-5
D gene: .
V gene: TRBV4-3
clone size: .
CDR3 protein: CASSQEVRNQPQHF
CDR3 DNA: TGCGCCAGCAGCCAAGAGGTCCGAAATCAGCCCCAGCATTTT

J gene: TRBJ2-7
D gene: .
V gene: TRBV28
clone size: .
CDR3 protein: CASSSMGRYGDEQYF
CDR3 DNA: TGTGCCAGCAGTTCAATGGGGAGGTACGGGGACGAGCAGTACTTC

J gene: TRBJ2-2
D gene: .
V gene: TRBV7-3
clone size: .
CDR3 protein: CASSLWAGTGELFF
CDR3 DNA: TGTGCCAGCAGCTTGTGGGCGGGAACCGGGGAGCTGTTTTTT

J gene: TRBJ2-2
D gene: .
V gene: TRBV13
clone size: once
CDR3 protein: CASSLAGGNTGELFF
CDR3 DNA: TGTGCCAGCAGCTTAGCTGGCGGAAACACCGGGGAGCTGTTTTTT

J gene: TRBJ1-2
D gene: TRBD1
V gene: TRBV28
clone size: .
CDR3 protein: CATQPAGGYGYTF
CDR3 DNA: TGTGCCACCCAGCCGGCAGGGGGATATGGCTACACCTTC

J gene: TRBJ2-2
D gene: TRBD2
V gene: TRBV6-4
clone size: many
CDR3 protein: CASSGTSETGELFF
CDR3 DNA: TGTGCCAGCAGTGGGACTAGCGAGACCGGGGAGCTGTTTTTT